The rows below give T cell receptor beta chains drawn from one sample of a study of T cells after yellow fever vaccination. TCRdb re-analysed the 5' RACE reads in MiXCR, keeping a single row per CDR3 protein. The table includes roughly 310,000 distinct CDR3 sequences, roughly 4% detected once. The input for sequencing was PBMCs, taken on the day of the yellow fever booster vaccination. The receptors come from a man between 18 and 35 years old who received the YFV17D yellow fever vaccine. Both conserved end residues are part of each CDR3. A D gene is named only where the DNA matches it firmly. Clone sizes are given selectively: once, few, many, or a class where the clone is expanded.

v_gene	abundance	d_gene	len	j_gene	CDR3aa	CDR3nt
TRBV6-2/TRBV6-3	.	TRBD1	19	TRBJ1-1	CASSYPRQGGRGMNTEAFF	TGTGCCAGCAGTTACCCGAGACAGGGGGGCCGGGGGATGAACACTGAAGCTTTCTTT
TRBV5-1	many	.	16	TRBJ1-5	CASSPKGDGENQPQHF	TGCGCCAGCAGCCCGAAAGGGGACGGAGAAAATCAGCCCCAGCATTTT
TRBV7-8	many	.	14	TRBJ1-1	CASSSQTVNTEAFF	TGTGCCAGCAGCTCCCAGACAGTGAACACTGAAGCTTTCTTT
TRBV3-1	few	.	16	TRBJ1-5	CASSQTGREKNQPQHF	TGTGCCAGCAGCCAAACGGGACGGGAGAAAAATCAGCCCCAGCATTTT
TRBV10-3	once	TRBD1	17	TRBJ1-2	CAISESHTGARFYGYTF	TGTGCCATCAGTGAGTCGCATACAGGGGCCCGCTTCTATGGCTACACCTTC
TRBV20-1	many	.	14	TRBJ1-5	CSASTWGQGQPQHF	TGCAGTGCTAGCACATGGGGTCAGGGTCAGCCCCAGCATTTT
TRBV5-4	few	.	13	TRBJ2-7	CASSYYVGGEQYF	TGTGCCAGCAGCTATTACGTCGGGGGTGAGCAGTACTTC
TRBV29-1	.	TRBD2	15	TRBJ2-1	CSASGTSGTDNEQFF	TGCAGCGCCTCTGGGACTAGCGGTACCGACAATGAGCAGTTCTTC
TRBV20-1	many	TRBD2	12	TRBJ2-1	CSSKIGGNEQFF	TGCAGCTCCAAAATCGGGGGGAATGAGCAGTTCTTC
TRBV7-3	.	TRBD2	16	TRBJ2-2	CASSPLTGGKGGELFF	TGTGCCAGCAGCCCCCTCACCGGGGGGAAAGGCGGGGAGCTGTTTTTT
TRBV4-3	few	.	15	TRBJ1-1	CASSQGPSFIGEAFF	TGCGCCAGCAGCCAAGGGCCCTCCTTCATAGGTGAAGCTTTCTTT
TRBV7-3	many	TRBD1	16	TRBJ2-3	CASSEHRDRTTDTQYF	TGTGCCAGCAGCGAGCACCGGGACAGGACCACAGATACGCAGTATTTT
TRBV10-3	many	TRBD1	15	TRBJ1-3	CAISARTGAGNTIYF	TGTGCCATCAGTGCCCGGACAGGGGCTGGAAACACCATATATTTT
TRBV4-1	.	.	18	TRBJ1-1	CASSRFQGTDTGYTEAFF	TGCGCCAGCAGCCGGTTCCAGGGGACCGATACGGGTTACACTGAAGCTTTCTTT
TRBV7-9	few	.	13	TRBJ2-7	CASSDSYSYEQYF	TGTGCCAGCAGTGACAGTTACTCCTACGAGCAGTACTTC
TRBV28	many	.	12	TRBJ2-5	CASHDLGETQYF	TGTGCCAGCCATGATTTGGGGGAGACCCAGTACTTC
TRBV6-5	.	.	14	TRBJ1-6	CASSYGDSGSPLHF	TGTGCCAGCAGTTACGGGGACTCCGGCTCACCCCTCCACTTT
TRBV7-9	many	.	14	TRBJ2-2	CASSLFIPTGELFF	TGTGCCAGCAGCTTATTCATACCCACCGGGGAGCTGTTTTTT
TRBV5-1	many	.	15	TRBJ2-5	CASSLIAGTKETQYF	TGCGCCAGCAGTTTAATTGCTGGCACTAAAGAGACCCAGTACTTC
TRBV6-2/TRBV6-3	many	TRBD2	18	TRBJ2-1	CASVPGLAGAAGWIEQFF	TGTGCCAGCGTTCCGGGACTAGCGGGGGCCGCCGGTTGGATTGAGCAGTTCTTC
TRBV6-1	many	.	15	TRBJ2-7	CASRPGRSNSYEQYF	TGTGCCAGCAGACCTGGACGGTCCAACTCCTACGAGCAGTACTTC
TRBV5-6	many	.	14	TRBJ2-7	CASSKGHLSYEQYF	TGTGCCAGCAGCAAGGGACATTTATCCTACGAGCAGTACTTC
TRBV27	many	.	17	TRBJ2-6	CASSPMVGVAGANVLTF	TGTGCCAGCAGTCCCATGGTGGGTGTCGCTGGGGCCAACGTCCTGACTTTC
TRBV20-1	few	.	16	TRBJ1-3	CSARNWGGAMGNTIYF	TGCAGTGCTAGGAATTGGGGGGGGGCGATGGGAAACACCATATATTTT
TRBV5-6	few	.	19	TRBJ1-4	CASSFRVGKQGRPSEKLFF	TGTGCCAGCAGCTTTCGGGTCGGGAAACAGGGTCGGCCCAGTGAAAAACTGTTTTTT
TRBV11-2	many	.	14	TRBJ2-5	CASSPRTPQETQYF	TGTGCCAGCAGCCCGCGGACCCCCCAAGAGACCCAGTACTTC
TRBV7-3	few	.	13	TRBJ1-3	CASSLMPGNTIYF	TGTGCCAGCAGCTTAATGCCGGGAAACACCATATATTTT
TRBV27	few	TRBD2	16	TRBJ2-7	CASSSIGTSGTYEQYF	TGTGCCAGCAGTTCCATCGGGACTAGCGGGACCTACGAGCAGTACTTC
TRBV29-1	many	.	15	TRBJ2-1	CSVEDLRSSYNEQFF	TGCAGCGTTGAAGATCTGAGGAGTTCCTACAATGAGCAGTTCTTC
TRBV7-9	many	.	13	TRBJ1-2	CASSLDSYYGYTF	TGTGCCAGCAGCTTAGACAGCTACTATGGCTACACCTTC
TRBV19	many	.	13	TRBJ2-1	CASSIRVNNEQFF	TGTGCCAGTAGTATCAGGGTTAACAATGAGCAGTTCTTC
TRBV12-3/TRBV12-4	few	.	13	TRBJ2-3	CASSLGSASEQYF	TGTGCCAGCAGTTTAGGGTCGGCTAGCGAACAGTATTTT
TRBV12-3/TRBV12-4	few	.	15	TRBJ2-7	CASARDITIPYEQYF	TGTGCCAGCGCCCGGGACATCACAATTCCCTACGAGCAGTACTTC
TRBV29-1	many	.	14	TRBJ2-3	CSSGLPTSTDTQYF	TGCAGCTCGGGACTTCCGACTAGCACAGATACGCAGTATTTT
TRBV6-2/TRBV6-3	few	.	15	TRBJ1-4	CASSYPTDTNEKLFF	TGTGCCAGCAGTTATCCGACGGATACTAATGAAAAACTGTTTTTT
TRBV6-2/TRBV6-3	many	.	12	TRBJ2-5	CASKQEEETQYF	TGTGCCAGCAAACAAGAAGAGGAGACCCAGTACTTC
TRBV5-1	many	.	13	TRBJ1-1	CASTRQDHTEAFF	TGCGCCAGCACCAGACAGGATCACACTGAAGCTTTCTTT
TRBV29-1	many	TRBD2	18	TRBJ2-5	CSVEGLPGASVGGETQYF	TGCAGCGTTGAGGGACTCCCTGGGGCTAGCGTCGGGGGGGAGACCCAGTACTTC
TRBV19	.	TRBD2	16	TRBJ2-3	CASSKSSGGSTDTQYF	TGTGCCAGTAGTAAATCTAGCGGGGGGAGCACAGATACGCAGTATTTT
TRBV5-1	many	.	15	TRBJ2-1	CASSLGWGSYNEQFF	TGCGCCAGCAGCTTAGGCTGGGGGTCCTACAATGAGCAGTTCTTC
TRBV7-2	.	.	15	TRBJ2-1	CASSLMAGSYNEQFF	TGTGCCAGCAGCCTAATGGCAGGCTCCTACAATGAGCAGTTCTTC
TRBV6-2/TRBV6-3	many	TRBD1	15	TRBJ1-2	CASSPKETGHYGYTF	TGTGCCAGCAGTCCGAAGGAGACAGGGCACTATGGCTACACCTTC
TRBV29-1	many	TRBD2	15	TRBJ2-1	CSSCPLAGGYNEQFF	TGCAGCTCTTGCCCCTTAGCGGGGGGTTACAATGAGCAGTTCTTC
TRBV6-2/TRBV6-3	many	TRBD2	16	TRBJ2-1	CASSYRPSGPGDEQFF	TGTGCCAGCAGTTACCGCCCTAGCGGGCCCGGGGATGAGCAGTTCTTC
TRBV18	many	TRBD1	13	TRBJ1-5	CASSRDREQPQHF	TGTGCCAGCTCACGGGACAGAGAGCAGCCCCAGCATTTT
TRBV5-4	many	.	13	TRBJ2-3	CASSTTTGPTQYF	TGTGCCAGCAGCACGACCACAGGACCCACGCAGTATTTT
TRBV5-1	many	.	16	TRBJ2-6	CASSLRVTTGANVLTF	TGCGCCAGCAGCTTGAGGGTCACGACTGGGGCCAACGTCCTGACTTTC
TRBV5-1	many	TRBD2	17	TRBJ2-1	CASSPKAGTSSYNEQFF	TGCGCCAGCAGCCCCAAAGCGGGGACCAGCTCCTACAATGAGCAGTTCTTC
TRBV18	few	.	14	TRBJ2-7	CASSPPKRPYEQYF	TGTGCCAGCTCACCACCGAAGCGCCCCTACGAGCAGTACTTC
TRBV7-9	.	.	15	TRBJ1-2	CASSLFSRTLRGYTF	TGTGCCAGCAGCTTATTTTCAAGGACACTGCGTGGCTACACCTTC
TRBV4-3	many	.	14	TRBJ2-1	CASSQNREFNEQFF	TGCGCCAGCAGCCAAAACAGGGAATTCAATGAGCAGTTCTTC
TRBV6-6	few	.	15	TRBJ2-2	CASSYSASPTGELFF	TGTGCCAGCAGTTACTCGGCCTCCCCCACCGGGGAGCTGTTTTTT
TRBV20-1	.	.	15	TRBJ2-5	CSARGPGGGRETQYF	TGCAGTGCTAGAGGGCCCGGAGGTGGGCGAGAGACCCAGTACTTC
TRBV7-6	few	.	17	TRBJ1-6	CASSLAPGENYNSPLHF	TGTGCCAGCAGCTTAGCACCAGGGGAAAATTATAATTCACCCCTCCACTTT
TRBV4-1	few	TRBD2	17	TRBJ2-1	CASSSLIGRGGYNEQFF	TGCGCCAGCAGCTCCCTTATCGGGAGGGGGGGGTACAATGAGCAGTTCTTC
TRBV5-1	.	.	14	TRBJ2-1	CASSLARRDNEQFF	TGCGCCAGCAGCTTGGCCAGACGGGACAATGAGCAGTTCTTC
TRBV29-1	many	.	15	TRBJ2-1	CSVEAGRGSYNEQFF	TGCAGCGTTGAAGCGGGTCGGGGTTCCTACAATGAGCAGTTCTTC